The entry below describes one T cell receptor beta chain. Its binding antigen is unknown. One base away there is no much larger clone; base qualities are not given. The trial excluded patients who had a history of autoimmune disease or were on systemic immunosuppression. In every dose cohort, peripheral blood was drawn for TCR sequencing at baseline, cycle 4 day 1, and cycle 7 day 1. Samples came from an open-label, multicenter, first-in-human phase I dose-escalation trial of ivuxolimab. The trial enrolled adults with locally advanced or metastatic head and neck squamous cell, hepatocellular, melanoma or renal cell carcinoma. Before TCR sequencing, CD4+ T cells and CD8+ T cells from peripheral blood were sorted into separate populations. The sample comes from a study of OX40 agonist ivuxolimab in advanced cancers. Context from the whole study: The costimulatory receptor OX40 (CD134) was targeted by ivuxolimab, a fully human IgG2 agonistic monoclonal antibody. Partial responses were achieved by three dose-escalation patients, of whom one had hepatocellular carcinoma and two had cutaneous melanoma. The point of sequencing TCRbeta in the periphery was to test whether ivuxolimab changed TCR sequence diversity and drove clonal T-cell expansion. Patients were allowed to have had prior anti-PD-1, anti-PD-L1 or anti-CTLA-4 therapy, and 40% of the dose-escalation patients had previously received checkpoint inhibitors. In the dose-escalation cohort, roughly four fifths of patients were male, and the mean age was around 60 years, with a range of roughly 20 to 85. Intravenous ivuxolimab was administered to patients every 2 weeks at six dose levels: 0.01, 0.1, 0.3, 1.5, 3 and 10 mg/kg. Of the approximately 50 dose-escalation patients, hepatocellular carcinoma was present in some 19, melanoma in roughly 15, renal cell carcinoma in 9 and head and neck cancer in 9. The monotherapy dose-escalation portion (N = 52 patients) of the phase I ivuxolimab trial is reported in the paper. Overall study results and their limits: In the 0.1-3.0 mg/kg groups, partial responders had among the lowest normalized peripheral clonal expansion, particularly in CD8+ T cells. Low levels of normalized T-cell clonal expansion were also seen in some patients who did not respond. After ivuxolimab, CD8+ T cells had more expanded clones than CD4+ T cells on average. At doses from 0.1 to 3.0 mg/kg, clonal expansion was seen in both CD4+ and CD8+ blood T cells between baseline and week 6. Which antigens the clonally expanded peripheral T cells were specific for was not determined.

Reading from cysteine to phenylalanine, the CDR3 counts 16 amino acids. Kept here is only the CDR3 DNA, which spans 48 bases and is read in frame from base 1. V was cut back by 1 base and J by 0 bases, leaving a gap of 11 bases between them. CDR1 SGHTS and CDR2 YDEGEE were looked up in the germline V gene. Genomic DNA was extracted from sorted cells for sequencing of the TCRbeta CDR3 region. The immunoSEQ Assay was used to sequence the TCRbeta CDR3 regions. Drawn from immuneACCESS, this table holds only the in-frame rearrangements with V and J called that TCRdb kept. Clones are partly lost; checked studies trace under half to an unresolved V gene and leave the rest unexplained. The sample data list 100,000 to 110,000 clones, and around 90% of these were observed just once. Approximately 0.54% of the sample is taken by the ten largest.

The TCR was taken from an adult with an advanced solid tumor such as melanoma, head and neck, liver or kidney cancer. The sequenced sample was CD4+ or CD8+ T cells sorted from blood, obtained in a trial of the OX40 agonist ivuxolimab. Recombination linked TRBV5-8 to TRBJ1-3; the D gene is not confidently resolved. CDR3 reads: CASSLILGISGNTIYF. The sequenced DNA is TGTGCCAGCAGCTTGATACTGGGCATCTCTGGAAACACCATATATTTT.